The 11 T cell receptor beta chains reported below all come from one sample, sequenced in a study of T cell responses to AZD1222 COVID-19 vaccine. Using immunoSEQ multiplex PCR, the repertoire was profiled, and TCRdb retains in-frame clones only, with some absent. The sample contains 140,000 or so clones, under 95% of which appear only once. This specimen was peripheral blood, taken 28 days after the second AZD1222 dose. The receptors originated from an adult who received the AZD1222 COVID-19 vaccine.

This rearrangement joins TRBV19 to TRBJ2-1, with TRBD2 matching 14 bases. The CDR3 runs to 16 residues. V gave up 6 bases and J gave up 1 base; unmatched junction bases: 2. CDR1 is LNHDA, CDR2 SQIVND, per germline (reference sequence). The CDR3 coding sequence is TGTGCCAGTAGGACTAGCGGGAGGGCATCCTACAATGAGCAGTTCTTC. Its translation is CASRTSGRASYNEQFF.

In regard to this clone: This CDR3 is also generated by other DNA sequences in the sample. This chain uses TRBV6-5 with TRBJ1-3, with D possibly being TRBD1 (5 bases). This CDR3 comprises 14 residues. Germline V CDR1 and CDR2: MNHEY, SVGAGI. V was clipped by 2 bases and J by 3 bases, with 8 bases between them. Here the CDR3 reads CASSYGGSGNTIYF. The CDR3 bases are TGTGCCAGCAGTTACGGGGGTAGTGGAAACACCATATATTTT.

The chain links TRBV19 to TRBJ2-7, with TRBD1 identical over 10 bases. Germline trimming cut 4 bases from V and 5 bases from J; bases unmatched to any gene: 2. The CDR3 is made up of 13 amino acids. Germline CDR1 LNHDA, CDR2 SQIVND (reference sequence). Here the CDR3 DNA reads TGTGCCAGTAGTAGGGACAGGGGTAACGAGCAGTACTTC. This translates into CASSRDRGNEQYF.

This clone has only a few counts. The chain has TRBV18 and TRBJ2-7; 7 nucleotides agree with TRBD1. The CDR3 has 14 amino acids. V lost 5 bases, J lost 0 bases, and 4 bases stayed unmatched. CDR1 KGHSH and CDR2 LQKENI come from the germline V gene. For the CDR3, the DNA is TGTGCCAGCTCATTTGGACAGGACTCCTACGAGCAGTACTTC. It encodes CASSFGQDSYEQYF. Drawing the rest from reference TRBV18 and TRBJ2-7, the complete variable domain is NAGVMQNPRHLVRRRGQEARLRCSPMKGHSHVYWYRQLPEEGLKFMVYLQKENIIDESGMPKERFSAEFPKEGPSILRIQQVVRGDSAAYFCASSFGQDSYEQYFGPGTRLTVT.

The rearrangement joins TRBV19 to TRBJ2-2; TRBD2 matches 14 bases. Germline CDR1 and CDR2: LNHDA and SQIVND (reference sequence). V gave up 5 bases and J gave up 3 bases; unmatched junction bases: 8. This CDR3 region has 18 residues. The DNA for the CDR3 is TGTGCCAGTAGTCCCCCAGGGACTAGCGGGAGCCACACCGGGGAGCTGTTTTTT. Translating it yields CASSPPGTSGSHTGELFF.

The chain links TRBV27 to TRBJ1-1; TRBD1 might be the D (5 bases). The CDR3 contains 14 residues. Between the trimmed V and J ends, which lost 2 bases and 6 bases, there was a span of 13 bases. Looked up from germline, CDR1 is MNHEY and CDR2 is SMNVEV (reference sequence). This CDR3 is CASSLNRQTAEAFF. The CDR3 DNA follows: TGTGCCAGCAGTTTAAACCGACAGACCGCTGAAGCTTTCTTT.

CDR3 protein: CASRGDTQYF. Here the CDR3 DNA reads TGTGCCAGCCGGGGGGATACGCAGTATTTT. The chain carries TRBV6-5 and TRBJ2-3, with D possibly matching TRBD2 (6 bases). Deletions cut 8 bases from V and 6 bases from J, with 6 bases between. In germline, CDR1 is MNHEY, CDR2 SVGAGI. The CDR3 contains 10 residues.

The V and J genes are TRBV9 and TRBJ2-7; 7 bases match TRBD2. J lost 1 base, V lost 0 bases, and 1 base had no gene match. CDR3 length: 14 amino acids. The germline gives CDR1 SGDLS, CDR2 YYNGEE. Here the CDR3 DNA reads TGTGCCAGCAGCGTAGCTAGCGGTTCCTACGAGCAGTACTTC. The encoded protein is CASSVASGSYEQYF.

The chain combines TRBV7-8 with TRBJ2-5; D may be TRBD2 (6 bases). This CDR3 comprises 14 residues. Germline V gene data show CDR1 as SGHVS and CDR2 as FQNEAQ. Trimming shortened V by 5 bases and J by 3 bases, and 13 bases separated the two germline ends. CDR3 sequence: CASSPRVAEETQYF. The CDR3 DNA is TGTGCCAGCAGCCCCCGAGTAGCGGAAGAGACCCAGTACTTC.

The chain employs TRBV7-6 and TRBJ1-4, with a weak D call TRBD1 (6 bases). The ends were cut back, 5 bases at V and 4 bases at J, with 14 bases in the middle. The CDR3 sequence is 15 residues long. The germline gives CDR1 SGHVS, CDR2 FNYEAQ. The CDR3 loop reads CASSRTGTRNEKLFF. For the CDR3, the DNA is TGTGCCAGCAGCCGTACCGGGACACGTAATGAAAAACTGTTTTTT. Full variable domain (remainder filled in from reference TRBV7-6 and TRBJ1-4): GAGVSQSPRYKVTKRGQDVALRCDPISGHVSLYWYRQALGQGPEFLTYFNYEAQQDKSGLPNDRFSAERPEGSISTLTIQRTEQRDSAMYRCASSRTGTRNEKLFFGSGTQLSVL.

The chain links TRBV7-2 to TRBJ1-3; no clear D. The germline V gene has CDR1 SGHTA and CDR2 FQGNSA. The CDR3 extends over 14 amino acids. With 1 base removed from V and 7 bases from J, the gap between germline ends came to 11 bases. For the CDR3, the DNA is TGTGCCAGCAGCTTAGTAAACCCCTCCAACACCATATATTTT. Amino acids: CASSLVNPSNTIYF.